The clone carrying this TCR beta chain appeared a few times. The data were taken from a study of metastatic and nonmetastatic thyroid tumors. Among the patients, none had received any treatment before thyroid surgery. Original handling: Construction of a distant-metastasis classifier for papillary thyroid cancer relied on CDR3 differences across clinicopathological groups. From the PCR reads, TCRdb re-called clones with MiXCR. The V and J calls and clone size come from TCRdb's table, not from the authors' own analysis. The sample lists around 23,000 clones, 20% to 30% occurring once. Trimming cost V 0 bases and J 4 bases, with 16 bases left between them. The CDR3 loop spans 18 amino acids. From germline, CDR1 is MNHEY and CDR2 SVGEGT.

The material sequenced was tumor tissue. The clonotype comes from a female donor with papillary thyroid cancer or a benign thyroid nodule (not recorded which). Some clones in this sample may be carry-over from other donors' samples. The rearrangement links TRBV6-2 or TRBV6-3 to TRBJ2-6; tentatively, D is TRBD1 or TRBD2 (5 bases each). The CDR3 region is CASSYSDWGSGGANVLTF. DNA for the CDR3: TGTGCCAGCAGTTACTCGGACTGGGGGTCTGGGGGGGCCAACGTCCTGACTTTC.